The rows below give T cell receptor beta chains drawn from one sample of a study of T cell repertoires in aging, cancer and after chemotherapy. MiXCR was run by TCRdb on the multiplex PCR reads, yielding one entry per CDR3 protein. Among around 17,000 distinct CDR3 sequences listed, roughly half were seen once. The sequenced sample was blood. These receptors were collected from a human donor in good health. Each CDR3 is given with its conserved first and last residue. Some rows mark clone size as missing; the rest say once, few, many or name a class of expanded clone.

CDR3,V,size
CASSPPAKTGELFF,TRBV18,.
CSVAFAEPYEQYF,TRBV29-1,medium-sized
CASSGQLTGANVLTF,TRBV6-6,medium-sized
CASSPGGRNNEQFF,TRBV5-6,.
CASSPRWEAGKDTQYF,TRBV18,once
CASSLLDSRYEQYF,TRBV5-6,.
CASRIAGGADTQYF,TRBV6-1,.
CASNEGLARELFF,TRBV6-2/TRBV6-3,.
CASSFADRGQEGAFF,TRBV7-9,once
CASSEWGDTQYF,TRBV6-1,.
CASSEGTVNTEAFF,TRBV6-1,few
CATSPGTEADSGANVLTF,TRBV15,large
CASSQAGVEQYF,TRBV6-5,.
CASSDRADTQYF,TRBV6-1,few
CAWSSDRPEQYF,TRBV30,few
CASSPRLTDTQYF,TRBV18,.
CASSLRVAGVSGEQFF,TRBV12-3/TRBV12-4,.
CASSFLSLGTGELFF,TRBV12-3/TRBV12-4,once
CASSWTTSGSYNEQFF,TRBV5-4,once
CATSARMANEKLFF,TRBV15,.
CAWSGWDQETQYF,TRBV30,few
CATRRGAVSTGELFF,TRBV6-2/TRBV6-3,.
CASSLQGAGSYEQYF,TRBV6-2/TRBV6-3,.
CASSELGNTIYF,TRBV6-1,.
CASSPPKRGGDYEQYF,TRBV12-3/TRBV12-4,once
CATSYGRGETQYF,TRBV15,.
CAIGDDRDTDTQYF,TRBV10-3,.
CASSPMGLTGAVSPLHF,TRBV19,.
CASSLEGETQYF,TRBV11-1,.
CASNIAGTDTQYF,TRBV6-2/TRBV6-3,few
CASSYSRDYEQYF,TRBV6-2/TRBV6-3,once
CASSQGDSSLETQYF,TRBV4-3,.